The 20 T cell receptor beta chains below come from one sample, sequenced in a study of T cells in women clearing cervical HPV infection. Data came from immunoSEQ multiplex PCR; TCRdb stores just in-frame clones and leaves some out. The sample has around 33,000 clones. Sequenced input: blood buffy coat. The source is a woman aged 18 to 69 with a cervical HPV16 infection that either progressed to CIN3+ or cleared (not recorded which).

Note on this clone: The observed sequence ends 3 residues before the CDR3 terminus, with the missing tail filled in from the germline J gene. The J gene is TRBJ1-2, the V gene TRBV19; D is unclear. CDR1 and CDR2 (germline): LNHDA, SQIVND (reference sequence). The V end was cut by 6 bases, the J end by 1 base, with 12 bases between. This CDR3 comprises 14 residues. The CDR3 is CASRKAEGNYGYTF. The sequenced part of the CDR3 DNA is TGTGCCAGTAGGAAAGCGGAGGGTAACTATGGC.

A word on this clone: The read finishes 3 residues shy of the CDR3 end, and the germline J gene is used to complete it. The chain couples TRBV7-2 to TRBJ1-4; D is unclear. Trimming stripped 2 bases from V and 7 bases from J, with 14 bases between. The CDR3 loop spans 15 amino acids. Germline loops: CDR1 SGHTA, CDR2 FQGNSA. This chain's CDR3 is CASSLLSGLGEKLFF. CDR3 bases read: TGTGCCAGCAGCTTACTGTCGGGGTTAGGTGAAAAA.

Comment on this clone: The CDR3 extends 3 residues past the end of the read, so its final part is completed from the germline J gene. This chain connects TRBV2 to TRBJ2-5; weak D call: TRBD1 (6 bases). Germline loops: CDR1 SNHLY, CDR2 FYNNEI. This CDR3 is built from 15 residues. V lost 6 bases to trimming and J lost 5 bases, with 19 bases between them. CDR3 bases read: TGTGCCAGCAGGAAGAACAGGGAGCGAATGGAGACC. This sequence encodes CASRKNRERMET. The complete CDR3 protein is CASRKNRERMETQYF.

About this clone: Sequencing ends 3 residues short of the CDR3 end; the germline J gene provides the rest. V usage is TRBV7-3 and J usage is TRBJ2-3, with D possibly TRBD1 on 9 matching bases. There are 21 residues in the CDR3. V was clipped by 0 bases and J by 4 bases, with 29 bases between them. The germline gives CDR1 SGHTA, CDR2 FQGTGA. The CDR3 is CASSLTRGGTGRGILADTQYF. The sequenced part of the CDR3 DNA is TGTGCCAGCAGCTTAACTCGGGGGGGGACAGGGCGCGGCATTCTCGCAGATACG.

Turning to this clone: Read sequence stops 3 residues before the CDR3 end, and the germline J gene provides the missing end. The genes are TRBV30 and TRBJ2-7; possible D gene TRBD2, 6 bases. Trimming shortened V by 3 bases and J by 1 base, and 16 bases separated the two germline ends. CDR1 is GTSNPN, CDR2 SVGIG, per germline (reference sequence). This CDR3 region has 15 residues. Incomplete CDR3 DNA: TGTGCCTGGAGCAACGGGCTAGCGAGTTCCTACGAG. Its translation: CAWSNGLASSYE. The complete CDR3 sequence is CAWSNGLASSYEQYF.

With respect to this clone: The read halts 3 residues ahead of the CDR3 end, with the missing end drawn from the germline J gene. The V gene is TRBV6-1, the J gene TRBJ1-1; tentative D call: TRBD1 (5 bases). V lost 2 bases and J lost 0, with 10 bases in between. Germline loops: CDR1 MNHNS, CDR2 SASEGT. This CDR3 has 15 residues. The DNA read from the CDR3 is TGTGCCAGCAGTGAACAGGGATCGATGAACACTGAA. This translates into CASSEQGSMNTE. The CDR3, in full, reads CASSEQGSMNTEAFF.

This CDR3 is CAISESRIYGYTF. Partial CDR3 DNA: TGTGCCATCAGTGAGTCGCGAATCTATGGC. The chain has TRBV10-3 and TRBJ1-2; no firm D call. The read gets to within 3 residues of the CDR3 end, and the germline J gene fills in the rest. The length of the CDR3 is 13 residues. The V gene lost 0 bases and the J gene lost 4 bases, with 6 bases spanning the gap. CDR1 is ENHRY, CDR2 SYGVKD, per germline.

As for this clone: Coverage ceases 3 residues before the CDR3 finishes, and the germline J gene fills in the end. The J gene is TRBJ2-7, the V gene TRBV9; 7 nucleotides agree with TRBD1. J lost 3 bases, V lost 3 bases, and 3 bases had no gene match. The CDR3 sequence is 13 residues long. Germline assignment: CDR1 SGDLS and CDR2 YYNGEE. CDR3: CASSGHRGYEQYF. CDR3 DNA (partial): TGTGCCAGCAGCGGGCACAGGGGCTACGAG.

The CDR3 bases that were read are TGTGCCAGCTCACCGCAAAACAGGGATTGGGACACTGAA. Protein product: CASSPQNRDWDTE. The entire CDR3 protein reads CASSPQNRDWDTEAFF. V gene TRBV18 combines with J gene TRBJ1-1, with D perhaps matching TRBD1 (6 bases). The read finishes 3 residues shy of the CDR3 end, and the germline J gene is used to complete it. V was pared by 3 bases and J by 3 bases, with 17 bases between. Looked up from germline, CDR1 is KGHSH and CDR2 is LQKENI. This CDR3 is built from 16 residues.

Details on this clone: The read comes to an end 3 residues before the CDR3 does, leaving the germline J gene to fill in the end. J is TRBJ2-5 and V is TRBV20-1; 9 nucleotides line up with TRBD2. The germline V gene encodes CDR1 DFQATT and CDR2 SNEGSKA (reference sequence). V lost 8 bases to trimming and J lost 4 bases; unmatched junction nucleotides: 8. The CDR3 runs to 13 residues. The DNA read from the CDR3 is TGCAGTCCAATAGCGGGAGTGGCAGAGACC. Its protein product is CSPIAGVAET. Given in full, the CDR3 is CSPIAGVAETQYF.

Remarks on this clone: The read is 3 residues too short to cover the CDR3 end, so that end is filled in from the germline J gene. The chain uses TRBV2 and TRBJ2-3, with 8 bases fitting TRBD2. The CDR3 has 16 amino acids. The junction had 6 bases not matched to a gene; V was cut back by 4 bases and J by 0 bases. The germline gives CDR1 SNHLY, CDR2 FYNNEI. The DNA read from the CDR3 is TGTGCCAGCAGTGTAGTAGCGGGAATGAGCACAGATACG. It is translated as CASSVVAGMSTDT. The full CDR3 protein reads CASSVVAGMSTDTQYF.

Note on this clone: The read ends 3 residues before the CDR3 terminus; that terminus is restored from the germline J gene. The rearrangement links TRBV28 to TRBJ2-4, with D possibly matching TRBD1 (6 bases). Germline V gene lookup returns CDR1 MDHEN and CDR2 SYDVKM. The CDR3 is 13 amino acids. Trimming removed 6 bases at V and 7 bases at J, with 13 bases between. CDR3 amino acids: CASSQGYRNIQYF. The sequenced CDR3 bases are TGTGCCAGCAGCCAGGGGTACAGGAACATT.

About this clone: The CDR3 end falls 3 residues outside the read, so it is completed with the germline J gene. This sequence joins TRBV2 and TRBJ1-6; D gene uncertain. V dropped 0 bases and J dropped 8 bases, with 8 bases sitting between them. This CDR3 is 14 amino acids long. Germline V lookup: CDR1 SNHLY, CDR2 FYNNEI. CDR3 amino acids: CASSEAVGYSPLHF. The CDR3 bases that were read are TGTGCCAGCAGTGAAGCGGTCGGGTATTCACCC. The full variable domain, rest sourced from reference TRBV2 and TRBJ1-6, is EPEVTQTPSHQVTQMGQEVILRCVPISNHLYFYWYRQILGQKVEFLVSFYNNEISEKSEIFDDQFSVERPDGSNFTLKIRSTKLEDSAMYFCASSEAVGYSPLHFGNGTRLTVT.

To note about this clone: The read terminates 3 residues ahead of where the CDR3 ends, so the germline J gene completes it. This chain joins TRBV20-1 and TRBJ2-7; 9 bases are shared with TRBD1. CDR3 size: 16 residues. Looked up from germline, CDR1 is DFQATT and CDR2 is SNEGSKA (reference sequence). The J segment lost 0 bases and the V segment lost 1 base, leaving 7 bases of the junction unmatched. The CDR3 loop is CSARGPGTGLSYEQYF. The covered CDR3 bases are TGCAGTGCTAGAGGCCCCGGGACAGGGCTCTCCTACGAG.

With respect to this clone: The CDR3 is cut off 3 residues early in the read; its end comes from the germline J gene. The chain carries TRBV18 and TRBJ1-2; 10 bases match TRBD1. The CDR3 covers 19 residues. Germline V CDR1 and CDR2: KGHSH, LQKENI. Trimming cost V 3 bases and J 3 bases; bases outside gene matches: 16. The CDR3: CASSPTRGRQGARDYGYTF. The sequenced part of the CDR3 DNA is TGTGCCAGCTCACCCACAAGAGGAAGACAGGGGGCGCGGGACTATGGC.

As for this clone: Coverage ceases 3 residues before the CDR3 finishes, and the germline J gene fills in the end. The genes are TRBV29-1 and TRBJ2-5; D remains unclear. The CDR3 contains 14 residues. Germline V gene sequence: CDR1 SQVTM, CDR2 ANQGSEA. V shed 1 base and J shed 5 bases, with 14 bases lying between them. CDR3 DNA, as far as it was read: TGCAGCGTTGAAGGGAATAGGGTGGAGGAGACC. Translated, it gives CSVEGNRVEET. The entire CDR3 reads CSVEGNRVEETQYF.

As concerns this clone: The CDR3 end lies 3 residues beyond the end of the read and is filled in from the germline J gene. V and J are TRBV6-2 or TRBV6-3 and TRBJ2-3; D perhaps matches TRBD2 (5 bases). The length of the CDR3 is 15 residues. CDR1 and CDR2 (germline): MNHEY, SVGEGT. Partial CDR3 DNA: TGTGCCAGCAGTTACTTAACCGGAGGCGGAGAGACG. Amino acids: CASSYLTGGGET. The full-length CDR3 reads as CASSYLTGGGETQYF.

CDR3 loop: CASSETGPRGYTF. The sequenced part of the CDR3 DNA is TGTGCCAGCAGTGAAACAGGGCCTCGGGGC. V usage is TRBV6-1 and J usage is TRBJ1-2, with D tentatively TRBD1 (6 bases). The read finishes 3 residues shy of the CDR3 end, and the germline J gene is used to complete it. The V gene's germline CDR1 is MNHNS and CDR2 SASEGT. The CDR3 has 13 residues.

On this clone itself: This same CDR3 is encoded by further DNA sequences in the sample. The CDR3 loop reads CASSSTGYEQYF. The sequenced part of the CDR3 DNA is TGTGCCAGCAGCTCGACAGGGTACGAG. The chain carries TRBV11-2 and TRBJ2-7, with TRBD1 matching over 7 bases. The read is 3 residues too short to cover the CDR3 end, so that end is filled in from the germline J gene. CDR1 is SGHAT, CDR2 FQNNGV, per germline. V lost 4 bases, J lost 4 bases, and 1 base stayed unmatched. The CDR3 is 12 residues long.

About this clone itself: Sequencing ends 3 residues short of the CDR3 end; the germline J gene provides the rest. This sequence joins TRBV5-1 and TRBJ1-2; possible D gene TRBD1, 5 bases. Trimming removed 3 bases at V and 4 bases at J, with 10 bases between. CDR3 length equals 13 residues. The germline gives CDR1 SGHRS, CDR2 YFSETQ. The CDR3: CASSWGDSYGYTF. The covered CDR3 bases are TGCGCCAGCAGCTGGGGGGATAGCTATGGC.